A single sample is the source of the 21 T cell receptor beta chains below, sequenced in a study of T-cell memory formation after mild COVID-19. TCRdb called the 5' RACE reads again in MiXCR, with one record for every CDR3 protein. The top ten hold roughly 23% of the sample, which has about 270,000 distinct CDR3 sequences, under 20% seen once. The sequencing sample was made of PBMCs or a T cell subset sorted from them (not recorded which). The receptors come from a man younger than 30 who had mild COVID-19 (a few samples of this study predate the infection). Cell type and time point are not known.

The chain employs TRBV7-8 and TRBJ1-1, with a possible D match to TRBD1 (6 bases). CDR1 SGHVS and CDR2 FQNEAQ come from the germline V gene. The CDR3 has 17 amino acids. V was cut by 5 bases and J by 6 bases, with 25 bases left in between. This CDR3 reads CASSLGQFGPVVAEAFF. In DNA form, the CDR3 reads TGTGCCAGCAGCCTCGGACAGTTCGGGCCTGTTGTCGCTGAAGCTTTCTTT.

Only one count was recorded for this clonotype. The chain recombines TRBV4-1 with TRBJ1-5, with TRBD1 matching 7 bases. V lost 1 base, J lost 4 bases, and 7 bases stayed unmatched. The CDR3 contains 16 residues. The germline CDR1 and CDR2 sequences are MGHRA and YSYEKL. DNA of the CDR3: TGCGCCAGCAGCCAAGTGGTAGGACAGGAGAATCAGCCCCAGCATTTT. Its protein product is CASSQVVGQENQPQHF.

There are many counts of this clonotype. CDR3 loop: CASSLVQGDIKETQYF. CDR3 coding DNA: TGTGCCAGCAGCTTAGTACAGGGGGACATAAAAGAGACCCAGTACTTC. The V call is TRBV7-6, the J call TRBJ2-5; 8 nucleotides agree with TRBD1. Germline CDR1 is SGHVS and CDR2 is FNYEAQ. The CDR3 totals 16 residues. The V and J ends lost 1 base and 3 bases, in that order; junction bases with no gene match: 7. Using reference TRBV7-6 and TRBJ2-5 for the parts outside the CDR3, the full variable domain is GAGVSQSPRYKVTKRGQDVALRCDPISGHVSLYWYRQALGQGPEFLTYFNYEAQQDKSGLPNDRFSAERPEGSISTLTIQRTEQRDSAMYRCASSLVQGDIKETQYFGPGTRLLVL.

This clonotype was detected a few times. The chain employs TRBV5-8 and TRBJ2-5; TRBD1 matches 8 bases. Germline CDR1 SGHTS, CDR2 YDEGEE. The J segment lost 4 bases and the V segment lost 2 bases, leaving 4 bases of the junction unmatched. This CDR3 comprises 14 residues. CDR3 protein: CASSLGQGSETQYF. DNA of the CDR3: TGTGCCAGCAGCTTAGGACAGGGATCAGAGACCCAGTACTTC.

The rearrangement joins TRBV4-2 to TRBJ2-6; 9 positions agree with TRBD1. Germline V lookup: CDR1 LGHNA, CDR2 YNFKEQ. Trimming at V came to 3 bases and at J to 0 bases, leaving 3 bases not matched to a gene. The CDR3 has 17 amino acids. CDR3 loop: CASSQGQGSSGANVLTF. DNA of the CDR3: TGTGCCAGCAGCCAGGGACAGGGAAGCTCTGGGGCCAACGTCCTGACTTTC.

This clonotype was counted many times. The J gene is TRBJ2-2, the V gene TRBV5-1, with 10 bases lining up with TRBD2. The CDR3 spans 17 residues. The V segment lost 4 bases and the J segment 1 base; nucleotides outside the gene matches: 7. The germline CDR1 and CDR2 sequences are SGHRS and YFSETQ. CDR3 nucleotide sequence: TGCGCCAGCAGCCAAGAGGGACTAGCGATGAACACCGGGGAGCTGTTTTTT. It codes for CASSQEGLAMNTGELFF.

The rearrangement links TRBV7-9 to TRBJ2-2; D is perhaps TRBD1 (6 bases). Trimming removed 5 bases from V and 5 bases from J, with 18 bases in between. This CDR3 has 16 residues. Germline V gene lookup returns CDR1 SEHNR and CDR2 FQNEAQ (reference sequence). This CDR3 is CASSPSRGSGTGELFF. The CDR3 nucleotides are TGTGCCAGCAGCCCCAGCAGGGGCTCTGGGACCGGGGAGCTGTTTTTT.

This sequence joins TRBV7-9 and TRBJ1-1; D gene unclear. Trimming pared 4 bases from V and 9 bases from J, leaving 6 bases between. The length of the CDR3 is 10 residues. Looked up from germline, CDR1 is SEHNR and CDR2 is FQNEAQ (reference sequence). As DNA, the CDR3 is TGTGCCAGCAGCTCGGATCAAGCTTTCTTT. It codes for CASSSDQAFF. The full variable domain, with the rest looked up from reference TRBV7-9 and TRBJ1-1, is DTGVSQNPRHKITKRGQNVTFRCDPISEHNRLYWYRQTLGQGPEFLTYFQNEAQLEKSRLLSDRFSAERPKGSFSTLEIQRTEQGDSAMYLCASSSDQAFFGQGTRLTVV.

This clonotype showed up just a few times. The chain joins TRBV10-3 to TRBJ1-4; D call uncertain. V was cut by 6 bases and J by 8 bases, with 16 bases left in between. Germline V gene data show CDR1 as ENHRY and CDR2 as SYGVKD. The CDR3 extends over 14 amino acids. Here the CDR3 reads CAIRGGETAEKLFF. CDR3 bases: TGTGCCATCAGGGGAGGAGAGACGGCGGAAAAACTGTTTTTT.

This clonotype has only a few counts. The V call is TRBV5-1, the J call TRBJ1-2; D may be TRBD1 (5 bases). Germline CDR1 reads SGHRS; CDR2 reads YFSETQ. The CDR3 is 14 amino acids. Trimming stripped 0 bases from V and 5 bases from J, with 11 bases between. This CDR3 is CASSLGQPAYGYTF. For the CDR3, the DNA is TGCGCCAGCAGCTTGGGACAGCCAGCGTATGGCTACACCTTC.

This clonotype was detected a few times. This rearrangement joins TRBV7-9 to TRBJ1-2, with 8 bases identical to TRBD1. The CDR3 loop spans 15 amino acids. After removal of 5 bases from V and 3 bases from J, the junction contained 8 bases not matched to a gene. The germline CDR1 and CDR2 sequences are SEHNR and FQNEAQ (reference sequence). Here the CDR3 DNA reads TGTGCCAGCAGCGTGTCAGGGGGCTACGACTATGGCTACACCTTC. It encodes CASSVSGGYDYGYTF.

J is TRBJ2-1 and V is TRBV7-9, with 7 bases that match TRBD1. CDR3 length equals 12 residues. V lost 5 bases and J lost 10; bases outside the gene matches: 5. Per the germline V gene, CDR1 is SEHNR and CDR2 is FQNEAQ (reference sequence). This CDR3 reads CASSVGQVEQFF. In DNA, the CDR3 is TGTGCCAGCAGCGTTGGACAGGTCGAGCAGTTCTTC.

The V and J genes are TRBV4-3 and TRBJ2-2; TRBD1 matches at 7 bases. Trimming took 2 bases from V and 0 from J; bases not matched to a gene: 3. The V gene's germline CDR1 is LGHNA and CDR2 YSLEER. The CDR3 loop spans 16 amino acids. The CDR3: CASSQYGTANTGELFF. The CDR3 region has the DNA TGCGCCAGCAGCCAATACGGGACAGCGAACACCGGGGAGCTGTTTTTT.

The V and J genes are TRBV18 and TRBJ1-2, with D perhaps matching TRBD1 (5 bases). The CDR3 extends over 14 amino acids. Trimming left V 4 bases short and J 2 bases short, with 11 bases between. CDR1 and CDR2 (germline): KGHSH, LQKENI. The CDR3 nucleotides read TGTGCCAGCTCACAGGTTCGGGACAACTATGGCTACACCTTC. Amino acid sequence: CASSQVRDNYGYTF.

This rearrangement joins TRBV19 to TRBJ1-5; D is unclear. The V gene's germline CDR1 is LNHDA and CDR2 SQIVND (reference sequence). This CDR3 has 15 residues. The V gene lost 0 bases and the J gene lost 7 bases, with 13 bases spanning the gap. As DNA, the CDR3 is TGTGCCAGTAGTATAGATCGCCTGGGTGGGCAGCCCCAGCATTTT. This gives the protein CASSIDRLGGQPQHF.

CDR3 coding DNA: TGTGCGTGCAGGCCCGGGGAGGCCGGGGAGCTGTTTTTT. Translation: CACRPGEAGELFF. This chain links TRBV6-5 with TRBJ2-2; perhaps TRBD2 as D (6 bases). Germline CDR1 reads MNHEY; CDR2 reads SVGAGI. This CDR3 contains 13 residues.

The CDR3 is CASSVSNRETQYF. DNA for the CDR3: TGTGCCAGCAGCGTGTCCAATCGGGAGACCCAGTACTTC. The J gene is TRBJ2-5, the V gene TRBV9; D is uncertain. The CDR3 is 13 amino acids. Germline V gene data show CDR1 as SGDLS and CDR2 as YYNGEE. Trimming stripped 2 bases from V and 5 bases from J, with 10 bases between.

Relative to its sample, this clonotype is medium-sized. The rearrangement links TRBV5-1 to TRBJ2-7; TRBD2 matches at 9 bases. V shed 0 bases, J shed 3 bases, and the junction held 1 base outside the gene matches. Germline V lookup: CDR1 SGHRS, CDR2 YFSETQ. There are 14 residues in the CDR3. The CDR3 sequence: CASSLETSGYEQYF. In DNA form, the CDR3 reads TGCGCCAGCAGCTTGGAGACTAGCGGCTACGAGCAGTACTTC. Full variable domain (missing parts from reference TRBV5-1 and TRBJ2-7): KAGVTQTPRYLIKTRGQQVTLSCSPISGHRSVSWYQQTPGQGLQFLFEYFSETQRNKGNFPGRFSGRQFSNSRSEMNVSTLELGDSALYLCASSLETSGYEQYFGPGTRLTVT.

There are a few counts of this clonotype. The chain combines TRBV27 with TRBJ1-1; maybe TRBD1 (5 bases). CDR1 is MNHEY, CDR2 SMNVEV, per germline (reference sequence). CDR3 length: 14 amino acids. Trimming shortened V by 3 bases and J by 4 bases, and 12 bases separated the two germline ends. The chain's CDR3 is CASSFQGWGTEAFF. The CDR3 DNA reads TGTGCCAGCAGTTTCCAGGGTTGGGGCACTGAAGCTTTCTTT.

In this sample, this clonotype turned up many times. This rearrangement joins TRBV5-1 to TRBJ2-1, with TRBD2 as a possible D gene (5 bases). This CDR3 is 17 amino acids long. Trimming removed 3 bases from V and 0 bases from J, with 16 bases in between. In germline, CDR1 is SGHRS, CDR2 YFSETQ. CDR3 protein: CASSSTAGSGSYNEQFF. The CDR3, as DNA: TGCGCCAGCAGCTCCACGGCAGGCAGCGGCTCCTACAATGAGCAGTTCTTC. Drawing the rest from reference TRBV5-1 and TRBJ2-1, the complete variable domain is KAGVTQTPRYLIKTRGQQVTLSCSPISGHRSVSWYQQTPGQGLQFLFEYFSETQRNKGNFPGRFSGRQFSNSRSEMNVSTLELGDSALYLCASSSTAGSGSYNEQFFGPGTRLTVL.

This clonotype was recorded many times. This sequence joins TRBV5-1 and TRBJ2-3; D gene ambiguous. Germline loops: CDR1 SGHRS, CDR2 YFSETQ. The CDR3 loop spans 15 amino acids. V shed 0 bases and J shed 0 bases, with 8 bases lying between them. CDR3 coding DNA: TGCGCCAGCAGCTTGGGTTCCATTAGCACAGATACGCAGTATTTT. It is translated as CASSLGSISTDTQYF.